This T cell receptor (beta chain) is from a study of cytomegalovirus exposure and HLA in healthy donors (dated by TCRdb to the late 2010s). Some background on the complete study: According to a later analysis, the approximately 120 validation repertoires were produced on the same platform as the approximately 600 repertoires of the first cohort. The study aimed to test whether cataloging public T cell receptors could reveal signatures of past pathogen exposure. A separate validation cohort of 90 to 150 different subjects was used in addition to the roughly 640-subject first cohort. The study combined high-throughput TCR immunosequencing, statistical association of individual TCRs with disease status, and machine learning to predict cytomegalovirus infection status. What the work shows at the level of the full study, not this receptor alone: In the study, some 160 TCR beta chains were listed as associated with cytomegalovirus. Cytomegalovirus status was reported to be diagnosed by the classifier with high specificity and sensitivity in both the original and validation cohorts. All 120 or so repertoires were used to score co-occurrence in the validation cohort in a later analysis, because that analysis had no HLA typing for the cohort. Most TCR sequences were seen in very few donors, while some public TCRs were found in many individuals. Three of the identified cytomegalovirus-associated TCR beta chains were confirmed in vitro to be specific for cytomegalovirus antigens. It was suggested by the authors that the approach could potentially be generalized to other disease states and immunological phenotypes. Of the cluster scores, around 95% were above 0 in a later analysis, which found that TCRs clustered in the first cohort also tended to co-occur in the 120 validation repertoires.

Inclusive of the bounding cysteine and phenylalanine, the CDR3 is 13 residues long. Just the 39-base CDR3 DNA is kept, in frame starting at base 1. Per the germline V gene (reference sequence), GTSNPN is the CDR1 and SVGIG is the CDR2. Germline trimming: 2 bases from V, 4 bases from J; junction bases outside gene matches: 5. The donors belonged to the validation cohort of over a hundred subjects, which was separate from the roughly 670-subject first cohort. The receptor library was made with the immunoSEQ multiplex PCR assay. In the source study's methods: To diagnose cytomegalovirus status from the catalog of TCR beta chain sequences, a statistical classification framework was built. TCRdb's version of the immuneACCESS table is confined to in-frame rearrangements and falls short of the full clone set. An unresolved V gene accounts for under half of the shortfall where checked; the remainder is of unknown origin. V, J and clone size reflect that table, while D and trimming were determined from the DNA. The sample table contains around 300,000 clones; only one count was recorded for around nine tenths of them. The ten largest clones represent over 0.7% of the sample.

As to this clone: No antigen is known for it. It has no much larger one-base neighbor in the sample; base qualities were not kept.

Material: PBMCs. The source is a woman aged 18-29 years in good health and CMV-seronegative. Rearrangement joined TRBV30 to TRBJ2-7, with 7 bases aligning to TRBD1. CDR3 loop: CAWSRQGAYEQYF. The DNA sequence reads TGTGCCTGGAGTCGACAGGGCGCGTACGAGCAGTACTTC.